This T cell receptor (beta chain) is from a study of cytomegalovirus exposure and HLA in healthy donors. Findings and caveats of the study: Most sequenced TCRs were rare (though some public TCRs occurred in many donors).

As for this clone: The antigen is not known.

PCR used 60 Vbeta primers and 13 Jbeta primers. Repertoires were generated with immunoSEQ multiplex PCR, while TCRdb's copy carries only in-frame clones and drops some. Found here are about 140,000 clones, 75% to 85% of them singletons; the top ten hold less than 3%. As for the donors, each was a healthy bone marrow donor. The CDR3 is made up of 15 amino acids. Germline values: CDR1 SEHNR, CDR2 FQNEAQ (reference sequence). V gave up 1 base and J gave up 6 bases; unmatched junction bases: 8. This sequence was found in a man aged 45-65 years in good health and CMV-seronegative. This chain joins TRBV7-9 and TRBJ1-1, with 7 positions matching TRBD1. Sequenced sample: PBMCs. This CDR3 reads CASSLDRDSSPEAFF. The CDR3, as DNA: TGTGCCAGCAGCTTAGACCGGGACAGCTCTCCTGAAGCTTTCTTT. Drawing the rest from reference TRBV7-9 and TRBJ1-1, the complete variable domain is DTGVSQNPRHKITKRGQNVTFRCDPISEHNRLYWYRQTLGQGPEFLTYFQNEAQLEKSRLLSDRFSAERPKGSFSTLEIQRTEQGDSAMYLCASSLDRDSSPEAFFGQGTRLTVV.